This T cell receptor beta chain was sequenced in a study of Ad26.COV2.S vaccination and SARS-CoV-2 variants. Background on the study: Ad26.COV2.S was injected intramuscularly once or twice, 56 days apart.

Of note for this clone: Its specificity is not known.

The protocol was immunoSEQ multiplex PCR, while the TCRdb copy is restricted to in-frame clones and leaves out a portion. Counted here are some 480,000 clones, 87% occurring once; the ten biggest clones make up 9.5% to 15%. Broader study findings: Spike-specific TCR breadth was greater after Ad26.COV2.S than placebo. Similar non-spike TCR breadth was seen in vaccine and placebo recipients.

V dropped 0 bases and J dropped 2 bases, with 11 bases sitting between them. This CDR3 region has 14 residues. Germline-derived CDR1 and CDR2 are GTSNPN and SVGIG (reference sequence). Treatment: approximately 18 received Ad26.COV2.S at low or high dose, single or two shots; five or six received placebo; per-sample allocation not given. Collection of samples fell on day 63 after the first vaccine or placebo injection. The rearrangement links TRBV30 to TRBJ2-7; a possible D gene is TRBD1 (6 bases). The sequence was collected from a person aged 18-60 years who received the Ad26.COV2.S COVID-19 vaccine or a placebo. Sequencing used peripheral blood, obtained in a trial of Ad26.COV2.S vaccine versus placebo. CDR3 sequence (DNA): TGTGCCTGGAGTGTAAACCAGGGGCCCTACGAGCAGTACTTC. As protein: CAWSVNQGPYEQYF.